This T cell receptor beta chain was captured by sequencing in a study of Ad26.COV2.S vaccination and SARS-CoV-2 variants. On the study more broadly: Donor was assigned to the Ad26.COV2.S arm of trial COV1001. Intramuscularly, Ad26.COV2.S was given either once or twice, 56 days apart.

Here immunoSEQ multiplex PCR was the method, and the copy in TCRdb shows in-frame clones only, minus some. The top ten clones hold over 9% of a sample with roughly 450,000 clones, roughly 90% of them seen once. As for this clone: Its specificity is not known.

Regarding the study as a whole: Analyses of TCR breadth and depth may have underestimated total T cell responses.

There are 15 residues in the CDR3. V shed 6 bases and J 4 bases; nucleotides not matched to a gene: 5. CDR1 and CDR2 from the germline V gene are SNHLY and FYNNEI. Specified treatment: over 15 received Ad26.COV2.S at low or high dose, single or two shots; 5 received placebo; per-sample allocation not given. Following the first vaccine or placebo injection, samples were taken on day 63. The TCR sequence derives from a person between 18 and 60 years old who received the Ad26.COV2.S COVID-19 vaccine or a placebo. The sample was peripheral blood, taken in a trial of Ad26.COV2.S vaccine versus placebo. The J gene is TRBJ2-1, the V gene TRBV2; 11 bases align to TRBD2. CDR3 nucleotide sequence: TGTGCCAGCAGCGCACTAGCGGGGGCATACAATGAGCAGTTCTTC. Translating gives CASSALAGAYNEQFF. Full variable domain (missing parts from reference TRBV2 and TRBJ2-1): EPEVTQTPSHQVTQMGQEVILRCVPISNHLYFYWYRQILGQKVEFLVSFYNNEISEKSEIFDDQFSVERPDGSNFTLKIRSTKLEDSAMYFCASSALAGAYNEQFFGPGTRLTVL.